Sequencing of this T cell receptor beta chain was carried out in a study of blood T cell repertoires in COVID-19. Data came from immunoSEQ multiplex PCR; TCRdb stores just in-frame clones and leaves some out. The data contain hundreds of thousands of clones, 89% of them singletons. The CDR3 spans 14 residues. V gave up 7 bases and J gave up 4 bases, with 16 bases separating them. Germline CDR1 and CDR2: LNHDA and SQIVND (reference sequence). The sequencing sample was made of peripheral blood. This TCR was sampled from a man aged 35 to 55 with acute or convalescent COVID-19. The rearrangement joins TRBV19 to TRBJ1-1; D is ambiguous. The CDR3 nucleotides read TGTGCCAGTATTGGTTTTTGGGGAGTCACTGAAGCTTTCTTT. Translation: CASIGFWGVTEAFF.